This paragraph reports one T cell receptor (beta chain). CDR1 and CDR2 (germline): SGHVS, FNYEAQ. The trim removed 5 bases at V and 2 bases at J, leaving 10 bases unmatched. This CDR3 is built from 16 residues. The data derive from a study of blood T cells in healthy people across ages. Primed by a sample-barcoded 5' primer and a J-beta primer mix, a second PCR proceeded for about 6 to 12 cycles. Carrying 12 random nucleotides, a template-switch adaptor labeled each individual cDNA molecule. One entry per CDR3 protein, called by TCRdb with MiXCR from the 5' RACE reads. The sample shows 800,000 or so distinct CDR3 sequences, under 80% of them seen only once. Each donor supplied approximately 10 milliliters of peripheral blood.

This TCR came from a man aged 30-40 years in good health. The chain joins TRBV7-6 to TRBJ2-3; 7 positions match TRBD1. The sample consisted of blood. CDR3 residues: CASSLGTAGPTDTQYF. The CDR3 bases are TGTGCCAGCAGCCTCGGGACAGCCGGGCCCACAGATACGCAGTATTTT.